The rows below give T cell receptor beta chains drawn from one sample of a study of T cells in Graves' hyperthyroidism and ophthalmopathy. Via MiXCR, TCRdb re-called the multiplex PCR reads, giving one row per CDR3 protein. This table has around 600,000 distinct CDR3 sequences, about 14% appearing once. The sample consisted of blood. Receptors originate from a woman aged 50 to 60 with Graves' ophthalmopathy. Both conserved end residues are part of each CDR3. A D gene is named only where the DNA matches it firmly. A clone size is listed for some rows: how often the clone was seen (once, few, many), or a class if it is expanded.

d_call: NA
v_call: TRBV7-3
j_call: TRBJ2-1
clone_size: NA
cdr3_nt: TGTGCCAGCAGCTTACTTAGCGTAGGCCATGAGCAGTTCTTC
cdr3_aa: CASSLLSVGHEQFF

d_call: NA
v_call: TRBV20-1
j_call: TRBJ2-1
clone_size: NA
cdr3_nt: TGCAGTGCTCCCCCCGGGCCCCTAAGTTACAATGAGCAGTTCTTC
cdr3_aa: CSAPPGPLSYNEQFF

d_call: NA
v_call: TRBV20-1
j_call: TRBJ2-7
clone_size: many
cdr3_nt: TGCAGTGCTAGAGACCGGCGGGGTATTCACGAGCAGTACTTC
cdr3_aa: CSARDRRGIHEQYF

d_call: NA
v_call: TRBV5-5
j_call: TRBJ1-5
clone_size: NA
cdr3_nt: TGTGCCAGCAGCTTGGGGGCAGTTAGCAATCAGCCCCAGCATTTT
cdr3_aa: CASSLGAVSNQPQHF

d_call: NA
v_call: TRBV24-1
j_call: TRBJ2-2
clone_size: few
cdr3_nt: TGTGCCACCAGTGATTCTTGGGGCTTCGGGGAGCTGTTTTTT
cdr3_aa: CATSDSWGFGELFF

d_call: TRBD2
v_call: TRBV28
j_call: TRBJ2-7
clone_size: few
cdr3_nt: TGTGCCAGCAGCCCGCTAGCGGGAGTGAGATACGAGCAGTACTTC
cdr3_aa: CASSPLAGVRYEQYF

d_call: NA
v_call: TRBV4-2
j_call: TRBJ2-7
clone_size: NA
cdr3_nt: TGTGCCAGCAGCCAATTCCCAATCCTAAAACTCTACGAGCAGTACTTC
cdr3_aa: CASSQFPILKLYEQYF

d_call: NA
v_call: TRBV7-9
j_call: TRBJ2-5
clone_size: many
cdr3_nt: TGTGCCAGCAGCTGGAGCGGACAAGAGACCCAGTACTTC
cdr3_aa: CASSWSGQETQYF

d_call: NA
v_call: TRBV5-1
j_call: TRBJ2-3
clone_size: many
cdr3_nt: TGCGCCAGCAGCCATGCCGGGACTGGAAGCACAGATACGCAGTATTTT
cdr3_aa: CASSHAGTGSTDTQYF

d_call: NA
v_call: TRBV7-9
j_call: TRBJ1-1
clone_size: many
cdr3_nt: TGTGCCAGCAGCCCACGACAGAGGAACACTGAAGCTTTCTTT
cdr3_aa: CASSPRQRNTEAFF

d_call: TRBD1
v_call: TRBV3-1
j_call: TRBJ1-4
clone_size: NA
cdr3_nt: TGTGCCAGCAGCTGGACAGGGGACAGCGAAAAACTGTTTTTT
cdr3_aa: CASSWTGDSEKLFF

d_call: NA
v_call: TRBV7-9
j_call: TRBJ2-1
clone_size: many
cdr3_nt: TGTGCCAGCAGCCCCGCCATCAATGAGCAGTTCTTC
cdr3_aa: CASSPAINEQFF

d_call: TRBD1
v_call: TRBV6-4
j_call: TRBJ1-5
clone_size: few
cdr3_nt: TGTGCCAGCAGTGAGACAGGGTCCGGCAATCAGCCCCAGCATTTT
cdr3_aa: CASSETGSGNQPQHF

d_call: NA
v_call: TRBV6-1
j_call: TRBJ2-1
clone_size: many
cdr3_nt: TGTGCCAGCAGCGTAGTCACAACAGCGAACACCTACAATGAGCAGTTCTTC
cdr3_aa: CASSVVTTANTYNEQFF

d_call: NA
v_call: TRBV7-3
j_call: TRBJ2-2
clone_size: NA
cdr3_nt: TGTGCCAGCAGCGATAACCCTCTTGGGGCCGGGGAGCTGTTTTTT
cdr3_aa: CASSDNPLGAGELFF

d_call: TRBD1
v_call: TRBV11-2
j_call: TRBJ2-1
clone_size: NA
cdr3_nt: TGTGCCAGCAGCCCGGGGGCGGACCCGGGACAGGGGGAATGGAACTCCTACAATGAGCAGTTCTTC
cdr3_aa: CASSPGADPGQGEWNSYNEQFF

d_call: TRBD2
v_call: TRBV5-4
j_call: TRBJ2-7
clone_size: NA
cdr3_nt: TGTGCCAGCAGCGTGACTAGCGGGAGAAGCTACGAGCAGTACTTC
cdr3_aa: CASSVTSGRSYEQYF

d_call: TRBD1
v_call: TRBV12-3/TRBV12-4
j_call: TRBJ2-1
clone_size: once
cdr3_nt: TGTGCCAGCAGTGGACAGGGGGGAGACGAGCAGTTCTTC
cdr3_aa: CASSGQGGDEQFF

d_call: TRBD1
v_call: TRBV5-1
j_call: TRBJ1-1
clone_size: many
cdr3_nt: TGCGCCAGCAGCTTGACTCCGGGACAGCTAATGAACACTGAAGCTTTCTTT
cdr3_aa: CASSLTPGQLMNTEAFF

d_call: NA
v_call: TRBV27
j_call: TRBJ2-6
clone_size: many
cdr3_nt: TGTGCCAGCAGTTTACAGCCAGGGGCCAACGTCCTGACTTTC
cdr3_aa: CASSLQPGANVLTF

d_call: TRBD2
v_call: TRBV9
j_call: TRBJ2-5
clone_size: many
cdr3_nt: TGTGCCAGCAGCTCCCGATTGTGGCGGGAGGACCAAGAGACCCAGTACTTC
cdr3_aa: CASSSRLWREDQETQYF

d_call: NA
v_call: TRBV7-9
j_call: TRBJ1-3
clone_size: few
cdr3_nt: TGTGCCAGCAGCTTATTAAGCGGGCCCTCTGGAAACACCATATATTTT
cdr3_aa: CASSLLSGPSGNTIYF